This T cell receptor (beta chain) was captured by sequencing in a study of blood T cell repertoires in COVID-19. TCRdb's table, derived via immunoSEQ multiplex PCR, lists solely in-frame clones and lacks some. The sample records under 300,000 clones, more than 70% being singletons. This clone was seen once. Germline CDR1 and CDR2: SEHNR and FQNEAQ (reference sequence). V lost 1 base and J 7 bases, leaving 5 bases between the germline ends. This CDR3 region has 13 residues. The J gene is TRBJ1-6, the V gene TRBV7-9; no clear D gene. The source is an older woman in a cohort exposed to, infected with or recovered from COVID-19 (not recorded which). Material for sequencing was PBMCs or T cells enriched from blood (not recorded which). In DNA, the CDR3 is TGTGCCAGCAGCTTAGGGGCCAATTCACCCCTCCACTTT. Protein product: CASSLGANSPLHF. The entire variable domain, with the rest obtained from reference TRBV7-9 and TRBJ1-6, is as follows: DTGVSQNPRHKITKRGQNVTFRCDPISEHNRLYWYRQTLGQGPEFLTYFQNEAQLEKSRLLSDRFSAERPKGSFSTLEIQRTEQGDSAMYLCASSLGANSPLHFGNGTRLTVT.